The clone carrying this TCR beta chain was observed a few times. These data originate in a study of cytomegalovirus exposure and HLA in healthy donors. The V end was cut by 4 bases, the J end by 2 bases, with 22 bases between. The germline gives CDR1 MNHEY, CDR2 SMNVEV (reference sequence). The CDR3 is 18 residues long. Vbeta (60) and Jbeta (13) primers were used in the PCR. Clones were read by immunoSEQ multiplex PCR, and TCRdb kept only the in-frame ones, dropping some. Here the sample spans around 65,000 clones, 65% to 90% being singletons. V and J are TRBV27 and TRBJ2-3; D is possibly TRBD2 (5 bases). This TCR was recovered from a female donor in good health and CMV-seronegative. The sample taken for sequencing was PBMCs. CDR3 bases: TGTGCCAGCAGTTCGGGGTCGCTAAACCCTCATCACACAGATACGCAGTATTTT. This sequence encodes CASSSGSLNPHHTDTQYF.